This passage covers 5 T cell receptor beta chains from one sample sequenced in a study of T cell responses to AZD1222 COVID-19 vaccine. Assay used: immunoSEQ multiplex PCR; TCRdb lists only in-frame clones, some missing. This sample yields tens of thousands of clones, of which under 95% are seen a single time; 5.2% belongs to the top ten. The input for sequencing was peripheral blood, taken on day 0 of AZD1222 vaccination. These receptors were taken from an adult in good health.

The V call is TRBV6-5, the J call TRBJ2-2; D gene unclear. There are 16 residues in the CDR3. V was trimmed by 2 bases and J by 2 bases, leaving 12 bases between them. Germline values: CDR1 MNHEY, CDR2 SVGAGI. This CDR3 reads CASSYPLTRNTGELFF. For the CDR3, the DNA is TGTGCCAGCAGTTACCCCCTTACACGAAACACCGGGGAGCTGTTTTTT.

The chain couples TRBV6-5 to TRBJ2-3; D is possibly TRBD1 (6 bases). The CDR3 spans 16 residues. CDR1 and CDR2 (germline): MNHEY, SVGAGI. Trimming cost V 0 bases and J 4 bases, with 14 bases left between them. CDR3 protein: CASSYSNRVGADTQYF. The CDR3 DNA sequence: TGTGCCAGCAGTTACTCCAACAGGGTAGGAGCAGATACGCAGTATTTT.

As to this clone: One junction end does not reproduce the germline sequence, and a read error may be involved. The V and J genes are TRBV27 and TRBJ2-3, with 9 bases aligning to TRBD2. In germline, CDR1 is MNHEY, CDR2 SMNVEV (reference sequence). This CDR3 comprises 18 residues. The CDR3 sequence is CASSFPFCEREATGTQYF. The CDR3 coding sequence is TGTGCCAGCAGTTTCCCCTTCTGTGAGCGGGAGGCCACAGGTACGCAGTATTTT.

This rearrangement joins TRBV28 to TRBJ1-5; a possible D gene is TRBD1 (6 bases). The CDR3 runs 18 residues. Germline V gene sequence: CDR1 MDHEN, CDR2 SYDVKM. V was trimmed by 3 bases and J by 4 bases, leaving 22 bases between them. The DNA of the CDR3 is TGTGCCAGCAGTTTCCCATTGGGGGGCGCTTCGAGAAATCAGCCCCAGCATTTT. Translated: CASSFPLGGASRNQPQHF.

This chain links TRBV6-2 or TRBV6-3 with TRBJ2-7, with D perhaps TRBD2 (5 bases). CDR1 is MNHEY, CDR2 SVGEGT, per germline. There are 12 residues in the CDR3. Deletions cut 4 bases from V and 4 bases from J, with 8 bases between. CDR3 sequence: CASSWTGYEQYF. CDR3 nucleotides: TGTGCCAGCAGTTGGACGGGATACGAGCAGTACTTC.